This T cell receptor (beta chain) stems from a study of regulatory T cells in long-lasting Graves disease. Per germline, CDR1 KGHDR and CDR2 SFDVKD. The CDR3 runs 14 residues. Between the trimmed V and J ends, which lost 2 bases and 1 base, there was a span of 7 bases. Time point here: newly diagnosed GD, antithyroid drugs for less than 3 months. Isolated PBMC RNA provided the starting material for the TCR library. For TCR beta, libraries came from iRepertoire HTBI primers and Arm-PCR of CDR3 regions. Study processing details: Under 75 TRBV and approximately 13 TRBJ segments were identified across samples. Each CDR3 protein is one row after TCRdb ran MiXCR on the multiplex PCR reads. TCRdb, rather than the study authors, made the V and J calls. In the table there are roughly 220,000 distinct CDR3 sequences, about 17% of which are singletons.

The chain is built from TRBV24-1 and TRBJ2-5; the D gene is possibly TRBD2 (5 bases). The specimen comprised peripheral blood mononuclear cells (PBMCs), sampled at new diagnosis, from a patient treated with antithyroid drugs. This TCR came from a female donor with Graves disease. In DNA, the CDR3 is TGTGCCACCAGTGATTCGGGGATCCAAGAGACCCAGTACTTC. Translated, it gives CATSDSGIQETQYF.